This T cell receptor (beta chain) was profiled in a study of cytomegalovirus exposure and HLA in healthy donors. Findings and caveats of the study: Highly shared sequence variants in one cluster were likely a sequencing artifact. When analyzed later, a missense DCLRE1C variant was found to be linked to TCR beta V- and J-gene trimming. A few chains tied to CMV proved CMV antigen-specific in vitro.

On this clone: Its target is not known.

The CDR3 covers 14 residues. V was clipped by 0 bases and J by 6 bases, with 10 bases between them. The germline CDR1 and CDR2 sequences are SGHRS and YFSETQ. A multiplex PCR was run with 60 Vbeta primers and 13 Jbeta primers. Assay used: immunoSEQ multiplex PCR; TCRdb lists only in-frame clones, some missing. Here the sample spans some 100,000 clones, around four fifths being singletons. The source material was PBMCs. The chain uses TRBV5-1 and TRBJ2-1; TRBD1 might be the D (6 bases). The sequence derives from a woman aged 45 to 65 in good health and CMV-seropositive. This chain's CDR3 is CASSLDRVGNEQFF. CDR3 nucleotides: TGCGCCAGCAGCTTGGACAGGGTGGGCAATGAGCAGTTCTTC.